A selection of T cell receptor beta chains follows, all from one sample in a study of cytomegalovirus exposure and HLA in healthy donors. Measured with immunoSEQ multiplex PCR; TCRdb has only the in-frame clones, and not every one. The sample has some 200,000 clones, around 86% seen once. The specimen was PBMCs. The receptors derive from a man aged 35 to 55 in good health and CMV-seropositive. Each CDR3 is given with its conserved first and last residue. Each record gives: clone size, D gene, V gene, J gene, CDR3 protein, CDR3 DNA. A D gene is named only where the DNA matches it firmly. Expanded clones get a size class; other rows say once, few or many, or leave the size out.

clone_size: NA; d_call: NA; v_call: TRBV5-8; j_call: TRBJ2-5; cdr3_aa: CASSHKPTPQYF; cdr3_nt: TGTGCCAGCAGTCACAAACCGACTCCCCAGTACTTC
clone_size: NA; d_call: TRBD1; v_call: TRBV30; j_call: TRBJ1-1; cdr3_aa: CAWSVRGDTEAFF; cdr3_nt: TGTGCCTGGAGTGTCAGGGGGGACACTGAAGCTTTCTTT
clone_size: NA; d_call: NA; v_call: TRBV6-1; j_call: TRBJ2-7; cdr3_aa: CASRSTGSYEQYF; cdr3_nt: TGTGCCAGCAGATCTACAGGGTCCTACGAGCAGTACTTC
clone_size: NA; d_call: NA; v_call: TRBV11-3; j_call: TRBJ2-3; cdr3_aa: CASSYAGADTQYF; cdr3_nt: TGTGCCAGCAGCTACGCAGGGGCCGATACGCAGTATTTT
clone_size: NA; d_call: TRBD1; v_call: TRBV9; j_call: TRBJ2-1; cdr3_aa: CASSPRGRSYNEQFF; cdr3_nt: TGTGCCAGCAGCCCGAGGGGGCGCTCCTACAATGAGCAGTTCTTC
clone_size: NA; d_call: NA; v_call: TRBV11-2; j_call: TRBJ2-5; cdr3_aa: CASSGLIGQAPKQTQYF; cdr3_nt: TGTGCCAGCTCTGGGCTGATTGGTCAGGCGCCGAAGCAGACCCAGTACTTC
clone_size: NA; d_call: NA; v_call: TRBV19; j_call: TRBJ1-1; cdr3_aa: CASSNQGLNTEAFF; cdr3_nt: TGTGCCAGTAGTAACCAGGGTCTGAACACTGAAGCTTTCTTT
clone_size: NA; d_call: TRBD2; v_call: TRBV9; j_call: TRBJ2-3; cdr3_aa: CASSSPLSGGAGDTQYF; cdr3_nt: TGTGCCAGCAGCTCGCCCCTTAGCGGGGGGGCCGGAGATACGCAGTATTTT
clone_size: NA; d_call: TRBD1; v_call: TRBV11-2; j_call: TRBJ1-1; cdr3_aa: CASSLDLQGAGNTEAFF; cdr3_nt: TGTGCCAGCAGCTTAGATCTACAGGGGGCTGGGAACACTGAAGCTTTCTTT
clone_size: NA; d_call: NA; v_call: TRBV30; j_call: TRBJ2-2; cdr3_aa: CAWRGGGRWTGELFF; cdr3_nt: TGTGCCTGGAGAGGGGGGGGGCGGTGGACCGGGGAGCTGTTTTTT
clone_size: NA; d_call: NA; v_call: TRBV2; j_call: TRBJ1-5; cdr3_aa: CASSVLKAGGPQHF; cdr3_nt: TGTGCCAGCAGTGTCCTAAAGGCGGGGGGGCCCCAGCATTTT
clone_size: once; d_call: NA; v_call: TRBV7-9; j_call: TRBJ1-5; cdr3_aa: CASSLAGRGGNQPQHF; cdr3_nt: TGTGCCAGCAGCTTAGCGGGCAGGGGCGGCAATCAGCCCCAGCATTTT
clone_size: NA; d_call: TRBD1; v_call: TRBV9; j_call: TRBJ2-1; cdr3_aa: CASSPAMVYPQGEQFF; cdr3_nt: TGTGCCAGCAGCCCAGCTATGGTTTACCCACAGGGGGAGCAGTTCTTC
clone_size: NA; d_call: TRBD1; v_call: TRBV4-1; j_call: TRBJ2-5; cdr3_aa: CASSQPTGSQETQYF; cdr3_nt: TGCGCCAGCAGCCAACCGACAGGGAGCCAAGAGACCCAGTACTTC
clone_size: NA; d_call: NA; v_call: TRBV5-1; j_call: TRBJ1-6; cdr3_aa: CASSLAGELYSPLHF; cdr3_nt: TGCGCCAGCAGCCTGGCTGGTGAGCTTTATTCACCCCTCCACTTT
clone_size: NA; d_call: NA; v_call: TRBV7-7; j_call: TRBJ1-1; cdr3_aa: CASSLSVNTEAFF; cdr3_nt: TGTGCTAGCAGCTTGTCCGTGAACACTGAAGCTTTCTTT
clone_size: NA; d_call: TRBD1; v_call: TRBV29-1; j_call: TRBJ1-1; cdr3_aa: CSVAGDRANTEAFF; cdr3_nt: TGCAGCGTTGCCGGGGACAGGGCGAACACTGAAGCTTTCTTT
clone_size: few; d_call: NA; v_call: TRBV6-4; j_call: TRBJ2-4; cdr3_aa: CASSESPGNIQYF; cdr3_nt: TGTGCCAGCAGTGAGTCACCGGGAAACATTCAGTACTTC
clone_size: NA; d_call: TRBD2; v_call: TRBV10-3; j_call: TRBJ2-3; cdr3_aa: CAINSGGGTDTQYF; cdr3_nt: TGTGCCATCAACAGCGGGGGGGGAACAGATACGCAGTATTTT
clone_size: NA; d_call: TRBD1; v_call: TRBV19; j_call: TRBJ1-5; cdr3_aa: CASITDRGPSNQPQHF; cdr3_nt: TGTGCCAGTATTACCGACAGGGGGCCGAGCAATCAGCCCCAGCATTTT
clone_size: NA; d_call: TRBD2; v_call: TRBV9; j_call: TRBJ2-5; cdr3_aa: CASSVDTSGGARETQYF; cdr3_nt: TGTGCCAGCAGCGTAGATACTAGCGGGGGGGCCCGGGAGACCCAGTACTTC
clone_size: once; d_call: TRBD1; v_call: TRBV30; j_call: TRBJ1-2; cdr3_aa: CAWSRAGGNYGYTF; cdr3_nt: TGTGCCTGGAGTAGGGCAGGGGGAAACTATGGCTACACCTTC
clone_size: NA; d_call: TRBD1; v_call: TRBV4-1; j_call: TRBJ2-7; cdr3_aa: CASSAWDREGDEQYF; cdr3_nt: TGCGCCAGCAGCGCCTGGGACAGGGAGGGAGACGAGCAGTACTTC
clone_size: NA; d_call: NA; v_call: TRBV7-2; j_call: TRBJ2-5; cdr3_aa: CASRPSGGRETQYF; cdr3_nt: TGTGCCAGCAGACCTTCGGGGGGCCGGGAGACCCAGTACTTC
clone_size: NA; d_call: TRBD2; v_call: TRBV12-5; j_call: TRBJ2-5; cdr3_aa: CASGRDPAGGTQYF; cdr3_nt: TGTGCTAGTGGGCGAGACCCGGCGGGGGGGACCCAGTACTTC
clone_size: NA; d_call: TRBD1; v_call: TRBV7-8; j_call: TRBJ1-1; cdr3_aa: CASSHSQGALTEAFF; cdr3_nt: TGTGCCAGCAGCCACTCACAGGGGGCTCTCACTGAAGCTTTCTTT
clone_size: NA; d_call: TRBD2; v_call: TRBV4-2; j_call: TRBJ2-7; cdr3_aa: CASSKTSGGAYEQYF; cdr3_nt: TGTGCCAGCAGCAAAACTAGCGGGGGGGCCTACGAGCAGTACTTC
clone_size: NA; d_call: TRBD2; v_call: TRBV6-1; j_call: TRBJ2-7; cdr3_aa: CASTSGGDREQYF; cdr3_nt: TGTGCCAGCACTAGCGGGGGGGATCGCGAGCAGTACTTC
clone_size: NA; d_call: TRBD2; v_call: TRBV11-1; j_call: TRBJ2-3; cdr3_aa: CASSWVAGGNTDTQYF; cdr3_nt: TGTGCCAGCAGCTGGGTAGCGGGGGGCAACACAGATACGCAGTATTTT
clone_size: NA; d_call: TRBD2; v_call: TRBV18; j_call: TRBJ2-5; cdr3_aa: CASSPPRGGETQYF; cdr3_nt: TGTGCCAGCTCACCTCCACGGGGGGGTGAGACCCAGTACTTC
clone_size: NA; d_call: NA; v_call: TRBV12-5; j_call: TRBJ2-2; cdr3_aa: CASADSTNTGELFF; cdr3_nt: TGTGCTAGTGCCGACAGTACGAACACCGGGGAGCTGTTTTTT
clone_size: NA; d_call: NA; v_call: TRBV25-1; j_call: TRBJ1-2; cdr3_aa: CASGPGVLNNYGYTF; cdr3_nt: TGTGCCAGCGGACCGGGAGTACTCAATAACTATGGCTACACCTTC
clone_size: once; d_call: TRBD1; v_call: TRBV4-1; j_call: TRBJ2-3; cdr3_aa: CASSLRTGESTDTQYF; cdr3_nt: TGCGCCAGCAGCTTACGGACAGGGGAAAGCACAGATACGCAGTATTTT
clone_size: NA; d_call: TRBD1; v_call: TRBV7-9; j_call: TRBJ1-2; cdr3_aa: CASSVPGQGNYGYTF; cdr3_nt: TGTGCCAGCAGCGTTCCGGGACAGGGGAACTATGGCTACACCTTC
clone_size: NA; d_call: NA; v_call: TRBV6-5; j_call: TRBJ2-5; cdr3_aa: CASTWEATSGVQYF; cdr3_nt: TGTGCCAGCACTTGGGAGGCTACCAGTGGGGTGCAGTACTTC
clone_size: NA; d_call: NA; v_call: TRBV5-1; j_call: TRBJ1-1; cdr3_aa: CASSLQSEGTEAFF; cdr3_nt: TGCGCCAGCAGCTTGCAGAGCGAGGGCACTGAAGCTTTCTTT
clone_size: NA; d_call: NA; v_call: TRBV9; j_call: TRBJ2-1; cdr3_aa: CASSVEGGAFPEQFF; cdr3_nt: TGTGCCAGCAGCGTAGAGGGGGGGGCCTTCCCTGAGCAGTTCTTC
clone_size: NA; d_call: TRBD1; v_call: TRBV9; j_call: TRBJ1-1; cdr3_aa: CASSETGGRFTEAFF; cdr3_nt: TGTGCCAGCAGCGAGACAGGGGGCCGGTTCACTGAAGCTTTCTTT
clone_size: NA; d_call: NA; v_call: TRBV20-1; j_call: TRBJ2-7; cdr3_aa: CSASYYEQYF; cdr3_nt: TGCAGTGCTAGCTACTACGAGCAGTACTTC
clone_size: NA; d_call: TRBD2; v_call: TRBV6-1; j_call: TRBJ2-1; cdr3_aa: CASSEERTSESSYNEQFF; cdr3_nt: TGTGCCAGCAGTGAAGAAAGGACTAGCGAGAGCTCCTACAATGAGCAGTTCTTC
clone_size: NA; d_call: NA; v_call: TRBV7-8; j_call: TRBJ1-4; cdr3_aa: CASSSRQRISPTNEKLFF; cdr3_nt: TGTGCCAGCAGTTCTAGACAGAGGATTTCTCCAACTAATGAAAAACTGTTTTTT
clone_size: few; d_call: TRBD2; v_call: TRBV7-9; j_call: TRBJ2-1; cdr3_aa: CASSPRRSGADNEQFF; cdr3_nt: TGTGCCAGCAGCCCCCGCCGGAGCGGGGCCGACAATGAGCAGTTCTTC
clone_size: NA; d_call: TRBD2; v_call: TRBV6-6; j_call: TRBJ2-7; cdr3_aa: CASRAAGVGYEQYF; cdr3_nt: TGTGCCAGCAGAGCAGCGGGGGTCGGGTACGAGCAGTACTTC
clone_size: NA; d_call: NA; v_call: TRBV4-1; j_call: TRBJ2-7; cdr3_aa: CASSQVTAYEQYF; cdr3_nt: TGCGCCAGCAGCCAAGTCACAGCCTACGAGCAGTACTTC
clone_size: once; d_call: TRBD1; v_call: TRBV27; j_call: TRBJ2-2; cdr3_aa: CASSLSADRVATGELFF; cdr3_nt: TGTGCCAGCAGTTTATCGGCAGACAGGGTGGCGACCGGGGAGCTGTTTTTT